Each of the 29 T cell receptor beta chains below was sequenced from the same sample in a study of cytomegalovirus exposure and HLA in healthy donors. A multiplex PCR was run with 60 Vbeta primers and 13 Jbeta primers. The method was immunoSEQ multiplex PCR; TCRdb's version includes in-frame clones alone and lacks a portion of them. The profile shows 150,000 to 200,000 clones, over 75% of them singletons. Sequenced: PBMCs. These receptor sequences come from a man aged 60-69 years in good health and CMV-seronegative.

This chain links TRBV6-1 with TRBJ1-5, with D hard to call. V lost 1 base and J lost 4, with 11 bases in between. The germline V gene has CDR1 MNHNS and CDR2 SASEGT. The CDR3 has 15 amino acids. The CDR3 loop reads CASSEGGVRNQPQHF. The CDR3 DNA reads TGTGCCAGCAGTGAAGGGGGAGTGCGGAATCAGCCCCAGCATTTT.

The V call is TRBV19, the J call TRBJ1-2; the match to TRBD1 covers 9 bases. J gave up 8 bases and V 10 bases, and 14 bases lay outside the gene matches. Per the germline V gene, CDR1 is LNHDA and CDR2 is SQIVND (reference sequence). The CDR3 covers 14 residues. The CDR3 DNA sequence: TGTGCCACTGCGGTGATGGGGACAGGGCGAGGCTACACCTTC. Protein: CATAVMGTGRGYTF.

A note on this clone: Germline is not matched at one junction end, which may reflect a read error. The genes are TRBV6-5 and TRBJ1-5, with 7 bases matching TRBD1. The germline V gene has CDR1 MNHEY and CDR2 SVGAGI. CDR3 length equals 14 residues. As DNA, the CDR3 is TGTGCCAGCAGCCTCGACAGGGTCAATCAGCCCCAGAATTTT. Its translation is CASSLDRVNQPQNF.

CDR3 region: CASSLRQGADVGPPGENTEAFF. The CDR3 bases are TGCGCCAGCAGCTTGCGGCAGGGGGCTGACGTTGGCCCCCCGGGGGAGAACACTGAAGCTTTCTTT. The chain uses TRBV5-1 and TRBJ1-1; 8 bases are shared with TRBD1. Looked up from germline, CDR1 is SGHRS and CDR2 is YFSETQ. J was trimmed by 1 base and V by 1 base; bases with no gene match: 24. CDR3 length: 22 amino acids.

This clone was seen a handful of times. The chain employs TRBV5-1 and TRBJ2-7, with 7 bases that match TRBD1. The CDR3 sequence is 15 residues long. CDR1 is SGHRS, CDR2 YFSETQ, per germline. Trimming took 0 bases from V and 5 from J; bases not matched to a gene: 8. The CDR3 here is CASSLALGGVDEQYF. The DNA for the CDR3 is TGCGCCAGCAGCTTGGCCCTAGGGGGCGTCGACGAGCAGTACTTC.

The chain recombines TRBV13 with TRBJ2-1; 8 bases line up with TRBD2. The germline V gene encodes CDR1 PRHDT and CDR2 FYEKMQ (reference sequence). This CDR3 has 18 residues. V dropped 4 bases and J dropped 0; count of bases not matched to a gene: 11. CDR3 sequence reads: CASSSMGGGRSSYNEQFF. CDR3 coding DNA: TGTGCCAGCAGCTCTATGGGGGGCGGGAGGTCCTCCTACAATGAGCAGTTCTTC.

The chain combines TRBV27 with TRBJ2-7; tentatively, D is TRBD1 (5 bases). CDR1 and CDR2 (germline): MNHEY, SMNVEV (reference sequence). The length of the CDR3 is 12 residues. V was shortened by 4 bases and J by 6 bases, with 10 bases between the two germline ends. CDR3 nucleotides: TGTGCCAGCAGTTCGACAGTGGGCGAGCAGTACTTC. This translates into CASSSTVGEQYF.

The chain recombines TRBV25-1 with TRBJ2-7, with 10 bases matching TRBD1. This CDR3 spans 18 amino acids. Germline trimming cut 3 bases from V and 1 base from J; bases unmatched to any gene: 12. The germline V gene has CDR1 MGHDK and CDR2 SYGVNS. This chain's CDR3 is CASSDPLFWDRGSYEQYF. The CDR3 DNA sequence: TGTGCCAGCAGTGACCCCTTATTTTGGGACAGGGGTTCCTACGAGCAGTACTTC.

The rearrangement joins TRBV19 to TRBJ2-7; 9 nucleotides align to TRBD2. The junction had 7 bases not matched to a gene; V was cut back by 4 bases and J by 3 bases. Germline values: CDR1 LNHDA, CDR2 SQIVND (reference sequence). CDR3 length equals 15 residues. CDR3: CASSTRLAEHYEQYF. The CDR3 DNA reads as TGTGCCAGTAGTACCCGACTAGCGGAACACTACGAGCAGTACTTC.

The gene calls are TRBV18 and TRBJ1-4, with 7 bases matching TRBD1. Germline V gene data show CDR1 as KGHSH and CDR2 as LQKENI. Trimming removed 6 bases from V and 5 bases from J; junction bases left unmatched: 12. This CDR3 region has 16 residues. Here the CDR3 DNA reads TGTGCCAGCTCGGCGAATATACAGGGGAAAAATGAAAAACTGTTTTTT. Translated: CASSANIQGKNEKLFF.

J is TRBJ1-2 and V is TRBV2; possible D gene TRBD1, 5 bases. Trimming removed 4 bases at V and 0 bases at J, with 12 bases between. CDR3 length equals 15 residues. Per the germline V gene, CDR1 is SNHLY and CDR2 is FYNNEI. As DNA, the CDR3 is TGTGCCAGCAGTGTTATCAGGGAAGCTAACTATGGCTACACCTTC. It translates to CASSVIREANYGYTF. Variable domain in full (rest from reference TRBV2 and TRBJ1-2): EPEVTQTPSHQVTQMGQEVILRCVPISNHLYFYWYRQILGQKVEFLVSFYNNEISEKSEIFDDQFSVERPDGSNFTLKIRSTKLEDSAMYFCASSVIREANYGYTFGSGTRLTVV.

This clone was found once. The chain is built from TRBV19 and TRBJ1-1, with D possibly TRBD1 on 5 matching bases. CDR1 LNHDA and CDR2 SQIVND come from the germline V gene (reference sequence). The CDR3 runs to 13 residues. V was cut by 6 bases and J by 3 bases, with 11 bases left in between. CDR3 in DNA: TGTGCCAGTAGAACTATAGGGGACACTGAAGCTTTCTTT. It codes for CASRTIGDTEAFF.

V gene TRBV5-1 combines with J gene TRBJ1-1; TRBD1 is a possible D gene (5 bases). The V and J ends lost 1 base and 0 bases respectively, with 10 bases between them. There are 15 residues in the CDR3. Germline loops: CDR1 SGHRS, CDR2 YFSETQ. DNA for the CDR3: TGCGCCAGCAGCTTGATCCCAGGGATGAACACTGAAGCTTTCTTT. Protein product: CASSLIPGMNTEAFF.

CDR3 DNA sequence: TGCGCCAGCAGCAACGGAGCGGGGGTTAACACCGGGGAGCTGTTTTTT. Its translation: CASSNGAGVNTGELFF. The V call is TRBV5-1, the J call TRBJ2-2, with 8 positions matching TRBD2. Germline CDR1 and CDR2: SGHRS and YFSETQ. J lost 2 bases, V lost 4 bases, and 7 bases had no gene match. The CDR3 spans 16 residues.

The chain carries TRBV4-3 and TRBJ1-2, with D uncertain. The germline CDR1 and CDR2 sequences are LGHNA and YSLEER. Trimming pared 0 bases from V and 5 bases from J, leaving 16 bases between. The CDR3 covers 16 residues. The CDR3 region has the DNA TGCGCCAGCAGCCAAGACCAAAATAACGGTTTATATGGCTACACCTTC. It translates to CASSQDQNNGLYGYTF.

This chain connects TRBV6-4 to TRBJ1-1, with D tentatively TRBD1 (6 bases). Trimming stripped 3 bases from V and 4 bases from J, with 15 bases between. CDR3 length: 15 residues. Germline values: CDR1 MRHNA, CDR2 SNTAGT. Here the CDR3 DNA reads TGTGCCAGCAGTGAAGTGGCAGGGGAAGGCACTGAAGCTTTCTTT. This translates into CASSEVAGEGTEAFF.

V and J are TRBV6-5 and TRBJ2-1; 9 nucleotides align to TRBD1. This CDR3 is built from 15 residues. CDR1 and CDR2 (germline): MNHEY, SVGAGI. The J segment lost 3 bases and the V segment lost 5 bases, leaving 5 bases of the junction unmatched. The CDR3 protein is CASSAGTGYYNEQFF. DNA for the CDR3: TGTGCCAGCAGTGCCGGGACAGGGTACTACAATGAGCAGTTCTTC.

CDR3 DNA sequence: TGCGCCAGCAGACAGACTAGATATTCCGACGAGCAGTACTTC. Protein product: CASRQTRYSDEQYF. V gene TRBV10-2 combines with J gene TRBJ2-7; tentative D call: TRBD2 (6 bases). The CDR3 is 14 amino acids. Germline-derived CDR1 and CDR2 are WSHSY and SAAADI. V was clipped by 6 bases and J by 5 bases, with 17 bases between them.

The chain uses TRBV5-4 and TRBJ2-7, with TRBD2 matching 7 bases. The CDR3 has 17 amino acids. Germline V gene data show CDR1 as SGHNT and CDR2 as YYREEE (reference sequence). After removal of 4 bases from V and 7 bases from J, the junction contained 20 bases not matched to a gene. This chain's CDR3 is CASSPSAGPPIGREQYF. The CDR3 DNA reads as TGTGCCAGCAGCCCCTCGGCGGGACCGCCGATCGGGAGGGAGCAGTACTTC.

The chain couples TRBV5-1 to TRBJ2-7; TRBD2 matches 11 bases. CDR3 length: 14 residues. Per the germline V gene, CDR1 is SGHRS and CDR2 is YFSETQ. V shed 4 bases, J shed 4 bases, and the junction held 4 bases outside the gene matches. CDR3 sequence reads: CASSPGTSGYEQYF. DNA for the CDR3: TGCGCCAGCAGCCCAGGGACTAGCGGATACGAGCAGTACTTC.

The V and J genes are TRBV28 and TRBJ1-1; D is unresolved. Germline loops: CDR1 MDHEN, CDR2 SYDVKM. This CDR3 comprises 16 residues. The germline V and J ends were trimmed by 4 bases and 4 bases, with 19 bases remaining between them. CDR3 bases: TGTGCCAGCAGTTACCCCGGGTCAGCTATGGGCACTGAAGCTTTCTTT. The encoded protein is CASSYPGSAMGTEAFF.

The rearrangement joins TRBV2 to TRBJ1-5; TRBD1 aligns across 7 bases. The CDR3 contains 14 residues. J was trimmed by 5 bases and V by 4 bases; bases with no gene match: 5. From germline, CDR1 is SNHLY and CDR2 FYNNEI. The CDR3 is CASSADQGDQPQHF. DNA of the CDR3: TGTGCCAGCAGTGCGGATCAGGGGGATCAGCCCCAGCATTTT.

As regards this clone: Sequence at one end of the junction differs from germline and may be a read error. CDR3 in DNA: TGTGCCAGCAGTAAAAACAGGGGAGCGAACCCTGAAGCTTTCTTT. Protein: CASSKNRGANPEAFF. V and J are TRBV27 and TRBJ1-1; 7 bases map to TRBD1. This CDR3 contains 15 residues. Germline-derived CDR1 and CDR2 are MNHEY and SMNVEV (reference sequence).

The chain couples TRBV7-9 to TRBJ2-3; D is ambiguous. Germline V gene lookup returns CDR1 SEHNR and CDR2 FQNEAQ (reference sequence). The CDR3 is 16 residues long. The ends were cut back, 5 bases at V and 0 bases at J, with 15 bases in the middle. CDR3 amino acids: CASSHPPQASTDTQYF. The CDR3 nucleotides are TGTGCCAGCAGCCATCCGCCCCAAGCAAGCACAGATACGCAGTATTTT. The full variable domain, in which reference TRBV7-9 and TRBJ2-3 provide the parts outside the CDR3, is DTGVSQNPRHKITKRGQNVTFRCDPISEHNRLYWYRQTLGQGPEFLTYFQNEAQLEKSRLLSDRFSAERPKGSFSTLEIQRTEQGDSAMYLCASSHPPQASTDTQYFGPGTRLTVL.

The rearrangement uses TRBV7-6 and TRBJ2-1; TRBD2 matches 8 bases. V shed 1 base and J 4 bases; nucleotides not matched to a gene: 3. The CDR3 has 15 residues. The germline V gene encodes CDR1 SGHVS and CDR2 FNYEAQ. The CDR3 DNA sequence: TGTGCCAGCAGCTTAGACGGGGGGGAATACAATGAGCAGTTCTTC. It specifies CASSLDGGEYNEQFF. Combining the CDR3 with reference TRBV7-6 and TRBJ2-1 gives the whole variable domain GAGVSQSPRYKVTKRGQDVALRCDPISGHVSLYWYRQALGQGPEFLTYFNYEAQQDKSGLPNDRFSAERPEGSISTLTIQRTEQRDSAMYRCASSLDGGEYNEQFFGPGTRLTVL.

The V and J genes are TRBV5-4 and TRBJ2-5; 14 bases fit TRBD2. With V trimmed by 0 bases and J by 1 base, 5 bases remained unmatched. Germline CDR1 SGHNT, CDR2 YYREEE (reference sequence). This CDR3 is 18 amino acids long. Here the CDR3 DNA reads TGTGCCAGCAGCTTGGGGACTAGCGGGAGGCCGCCCCAAGAGACCCAGTACTTC. It codes for CASSLGTSGRPPQETQYF.

The chain joins TRBV19 to TRBJ1-2, with D perhaps TRBD1 (5 bases). This CDR3 spans 16 amino acids. Deletions cut 7 bases from V and 0 bases from J, with 18 bases between. Germline CDR1 LNHDA, CDR2 SQIVND (reference sequence). CDR3 nucleotide sequence: TGTGCCAGTACGGTCGCAGGGTACCCCACTAACTATGGCTACACCTTC. Translated: CASTVAGYPTNYGYTF.

The rearrangement joins TRBV2 to TRBJ1-1; 7 bases are shared with TRBD1. The CDR3 has 16 residues. Unmatched junction bases numbered 9, after V lost 2 bases and J lost 3 bases. Per germline, CDR1 SNHLY and CDR2 FYNNEI. In nucleotides, the CDR3 is TGTGCCAGCAGTGAATCGAGACAGGGACGTTACACTGAAGCTTTCTTT. Residues: CASSESRQGRYTEAFF.

Comment on this clone: One junction end disagrees with the germline gene, perhaps due to a read error. V gene TRBV5-1 combines with J gene TRBJ1-2; possibly TRBD1 for D (5 bases). The CDR3 spans 16 residues. The V gene's germline CDR1 is SGHRS and CDR2 YFSETQ. CDR3 sequence: CASSKSGTTADYGYPF. CDR3 nucleotide sequence: TGCGCCAGCTCTAAATCCGGGACTACCGCCGACTATGGCTACCCCTTC.